This TCR beta chain was sequenced during a study of T cells after yellow fever vaccination. In regard to this clonotype: The antigen remains undetermined.

Findings of the study overall: Abundant bulk-population clonotypes could contaminate the FACS-sorted repertoires. At 96% for CD4 and about 88% for CD8, most primary-vaccination clones showed up again after the booster. Some clonotypes were seen in both the CD4 and the CD8 compartments. These made up a small share and likely arose from convergent recombination. A weaker secondary response peaked on day 5, the primary on day 15.

TCRdb called the 5' RACE reads again in MiXCR, with one record for every CDR3 protein. The sample yields more than 120,000 distinct CDR3 sequences, 7.7% seen once. This TCR was sampled from a man aged 25 to 40 who received the YFV17D yellow fever vaccine. Sequencing used CD4+ T cells sorted from PBMCs, obtained 5 days after the yellow fever booster vaccination.

The CDR3 nucleotides are TGTGCCAGCACCCTGCAGGGCCCTGATACGCAGTATTTT. As protein: CASTLQGPDTQYF. The chain uses TRBV3-1 and TRBJ2-3; tentative D call: TRBD1 (5 bases). Trimming stripped 7 bases from V and 6 bases from J, with 14 bases between. Looked up from germline, CDR1 is LGHDT and CDR2 is YNNKEL (reference sequence). The CDR3 spans 13 residues.